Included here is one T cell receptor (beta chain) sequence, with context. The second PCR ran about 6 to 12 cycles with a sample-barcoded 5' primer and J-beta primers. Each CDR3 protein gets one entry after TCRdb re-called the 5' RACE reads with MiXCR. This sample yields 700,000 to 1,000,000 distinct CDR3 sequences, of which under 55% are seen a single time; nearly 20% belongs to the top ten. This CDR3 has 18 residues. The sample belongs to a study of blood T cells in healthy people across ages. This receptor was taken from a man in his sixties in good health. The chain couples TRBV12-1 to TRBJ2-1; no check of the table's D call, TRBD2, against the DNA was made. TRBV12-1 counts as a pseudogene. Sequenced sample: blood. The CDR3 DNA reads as TGTGCCAGCAGCCGACGGGTCCCACTATCCACCGACTACAATGAGCAGTTCTTC. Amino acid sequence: CASSRRVPLSTDYNEQFF.